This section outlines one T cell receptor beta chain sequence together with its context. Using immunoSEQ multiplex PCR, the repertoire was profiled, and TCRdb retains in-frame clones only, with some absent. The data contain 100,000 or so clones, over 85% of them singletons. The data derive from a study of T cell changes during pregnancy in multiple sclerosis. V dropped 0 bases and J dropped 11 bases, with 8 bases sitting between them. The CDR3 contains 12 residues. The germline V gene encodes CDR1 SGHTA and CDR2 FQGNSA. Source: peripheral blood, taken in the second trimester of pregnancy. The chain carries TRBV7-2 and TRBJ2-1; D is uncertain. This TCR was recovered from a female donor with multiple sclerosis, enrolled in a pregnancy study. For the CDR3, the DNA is TGTGCCAGCAGCTTAGCCACAACTAAGCAGTTCTTC. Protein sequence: CASSLATTKQFF.